Shown below are 3 T cell receptor beta chains from a single sample sequenced in a study of T-cell memory formation after mild COVID-19. TCRdb redid the calling of the 5' RACE reads with MiXCR, one entry per CDR3 protein. The table records roughly 600,000 distinct CDR3 sequences, approximately 18% of them present only once. Sequencing was done on a sample of PBMCs or a T cell subset sorted from them (not recorded which). All receptors come from an adult woman who had mild COVID-19 (a few samples of this study predate the infection). Cell type and time point are not known.

This clonotype was observed at least ten times. This chain links TRBV18 with TRBJ1-1; maybe TRBD1 (5 bases). Trimming stripped 2 bases from V and 0 bases from J, with 10 bases between. Germline values: CDR1 KGHSH, CDR2 LQKENI. There are 15 residues in the CDR3. The CDR3 is CASSPTGTVNTEAFF. Written as DNA, the CDR3 is TGTGCCAGCTCACCAACCGGGACGGTGAACACTGAAGCTTTCTTT.

The chain links TRBV7-9 to TRBJ2-5; D is ambiguous. The CDR3 length is 17 residues. V dropped 5 bases and J dropped 2 bases, with 21 bases sitting between them. Per germline, CDR1 SEHNR and CDR2 FQNEAQ (reference sequence). In DNA form, the CDR3 reads TGTGCCAGCAGCGCCTCTTTCCGGAAGCGCATACAAGAGACCCAGTACTTC. Translating it yields CASSASFRKRIQETQYF.

The chain is built from TRBV20-1 and TRBJ1-1; possible D gene TRBD1, 5 bases. The germline V gene encodes CDR1 DFQATT and CDR2 SNEGSKA (reference sequence). V was clipped by 0 bases and J by 3 bases, with 17 bases between them. The CDR3 length is 16 residues. CDR3 amino acids: CSARDLFQGGDTEAFF. CDR3 sequence (DNA): TGCAGTGCTAGAGATCTCTTTCAGGGTGGGGACACTGAAGCTTTCTTT.